This is a list of T cell receptor beta chains from one sample in a study of a mutant IDH1 vaccine in newly diagnosed glioma. The method was immunoSEQ multiplex PCR; TCRdb's version includes in-frame clones alone and lacks a portion of them. The sample gives tens of thousands of clones, less than 65% of which show up once; 4% to 5.5% is in the top ten. For these TCRs, the target antigens are not known. Sequences were derived from peripheral blood mononuclear cells (PBMCs), sampled from a glioma patient whose treatment included an IDH1 peptide vaccine. All receptors derive from a man between 40 and 49 years old with glioma. Some clones in this sample may be carry-over from other donors' samples. The conserved cysteine and the conserved F or W are not part of the CDR3 here. The order of the fields is V gene, J gene, CDR3 protein.

TRBV7-8	TRBJ2-3	ASSFGGGTYTDTQY
TRBV19	TRBJ2-2	ASRNDPNTGELF
TRBV4-1	TRBJ1-1	ASSPRGSTAEAF
TRBV15	TRBJ1-1	ATSRDRGWDRGTTEAF
TRBV29-1	TRBJ1-1	SAAASGGHTEAF
TRBV7-2	TRBJ1-6	ASSLGHGQSTLH
TRBV5-4	TRBJ2-7	ASSLETLAGGNYEQY
TRBV7-2	TRBJ1-6	ASSPEGAYNSPLH
TRBV5-4	TRBJ1-1	AMSTGMDTEAF
TRBV18	TRBJ1-1	ASSPGQNTEAF
TRBV5-1	TRBJ2-7	ASSSRGLGGPGEQY
TRBV19	TRBJ1-2	ASRDQGRSYGYT
TRBV30	TRBJ2-5	AWKGTPLAGGQETQY
TRBV7-2	TRBJ2-3	ASSSLRDTQY
TRBV5-1	TRBJ1-6	ASSLAGEAHNSPLH
TRBV7-9	TRBJ2-7	ASRYGNNYEQY
TRBV6-1	TRBJ1-5	ASSSRGVVQPQH
TRBV5-1	TRBJ2-3	ASSLRQGKQDTQY
TRBV14	TRBJ2-2	ASSQATGVTGELF
TRBV7-2	TRBJ2-1	ASAETLTYEQF
TRBV19	TRBJ2-6	ASTSGANVLT
TRBV7-8	TRBJ2-5	ASSWDRGQETQY
TRBV14	TRBJ1-1	ASSQSDWPNTEAF
TRBV7-9	TRBJ1-2	ASSPEARGPNYGYT
TRBV11-2	TRBJ2-2	ASSFGTGFTGELF
TRBV14	TRBJ2-3	ASSRTSGGADTQY
TRBV5-1	TRBJ2-5	ASSLGPEGTQY
TRBV27	TRBJ1-3	ASSLSGGNTIY
TRBV2	TRBJ2-7	ASSKEGGTYEQY
TRBV4-1	TRBJ2-7	ASSPLAMGSYEQY
TRBV7-8	TRBJ1-1	ASSLKAYMNTEAF
TRBV5-1	TRBJ2-5	ASSRETSGGKTQY
TRBV6-5	TRBJ2-3	ASSSQLVRDADTQY
TRBV6-1	TRBJ1-2	ASSEGWRGVYGYT
TRBV2	TRBJ2-7	ASSPRSGFEY
TRBV6-5	TRBJ2-3	ASSYSIYGDTDTQY
TRBV2	TRBJ1-5	ASSGGGGGQPQH
TRBV18	TRBJ1-4	ASSLRQGTTNEKLF
TRBV2	TRBJ1-4	ASSETTTGGEKLF
TRBV14	TRBJ1-2	ASSQGRGWTSGYGYT
TRBV7-9	TRBJ1-4	ASNLAGVNEKLF
TRBV5-1	TRBJ1-3	ASRSGGEGNTIY
TRBV29-1	TRBJ1-2	SVTGTGHPLDYGYT
TRBV19	TRBJ2-6	ASSIPNRGAGANVLT
TRBV5-8	TRBJ2-1	ASSLAKIQPSYNEQF
TRBV6-1	TRBJ2-1	ASTKEAGGYNEQF
TRBV6-1	TRBJ1-2	ASRMTGGNGYT
TRBV13	TRBJ2-2	ASSFTLTGELF
TRBV28	TRBJ1-4	ASSFGGEGEKLF
TRBV5-4	TRBJ1-2	ASSSPGYRGYGYT
TRBV6-6	TRBJ2-3	ASSYGIRGRRDTQY
TRBV6-5	TRBJ2-1	ASKLAGGAWNEQF
TRBV7-9	TRBJ2-2	ASSFGGSETGELF
TRBV19	TRBJ1-2	ASSSGLSDYGYT
TRBV20-1	TRBJ1-2	SVPASYGYT
TRBV7-2	TRBJ1-4	ASSPRGGTNEKLF
TRBV25-1	TRBJ2-3	ASRKASTDTQY